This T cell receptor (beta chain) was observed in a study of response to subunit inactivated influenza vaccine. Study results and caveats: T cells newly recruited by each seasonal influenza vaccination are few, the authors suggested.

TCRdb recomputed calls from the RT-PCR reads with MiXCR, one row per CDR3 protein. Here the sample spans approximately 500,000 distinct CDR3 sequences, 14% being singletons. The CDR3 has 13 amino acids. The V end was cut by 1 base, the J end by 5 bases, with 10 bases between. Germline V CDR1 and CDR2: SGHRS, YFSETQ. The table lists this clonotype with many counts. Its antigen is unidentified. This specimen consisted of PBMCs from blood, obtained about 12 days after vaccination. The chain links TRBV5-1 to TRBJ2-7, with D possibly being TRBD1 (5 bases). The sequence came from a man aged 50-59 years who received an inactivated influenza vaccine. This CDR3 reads CASSLWSGNEQYF. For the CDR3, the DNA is TGCGCCAGCAGCTTGTGGTCAGGGAACGAGCAGTACTTC.